The present TCR beta chain was sequenced within a study of CD8+CD57+ T cells in acquired aplastic anemia. This clonotype was seen at least ten times. V lost 7 bases and J 3 bases, leaving 10 bases between the germline ends. This CDR3 contains 13 residues. Germline assignment: CDR1 MNHNS and CDR2 SASEGT. It was genomic DNA that served as the template for profiling TCR beta VDJ and CDR3. TCRdb reprocessed the reads with MiXCR, giving one entry per CDR3 protein. The sample holds about 220,000 distinct CDR3 sequences; 30% to 40% are singletons and the top ten take approximately 1.2%. V is TRBV6-1 and J is TRBJ1-5; D remains ambiguous. The sequenced sample was sorted CD4+, CD8+, or CD8+CD57+ T cells (not recorded which) from PBMCs. The source of this sequence is a human donor in good health, serving as a control. DNA of the CDR3: TGTGCCAGCACTAGAGAGATCAATCAGCCCCAGCATTTT. Protein: CASTREINQPQHF.